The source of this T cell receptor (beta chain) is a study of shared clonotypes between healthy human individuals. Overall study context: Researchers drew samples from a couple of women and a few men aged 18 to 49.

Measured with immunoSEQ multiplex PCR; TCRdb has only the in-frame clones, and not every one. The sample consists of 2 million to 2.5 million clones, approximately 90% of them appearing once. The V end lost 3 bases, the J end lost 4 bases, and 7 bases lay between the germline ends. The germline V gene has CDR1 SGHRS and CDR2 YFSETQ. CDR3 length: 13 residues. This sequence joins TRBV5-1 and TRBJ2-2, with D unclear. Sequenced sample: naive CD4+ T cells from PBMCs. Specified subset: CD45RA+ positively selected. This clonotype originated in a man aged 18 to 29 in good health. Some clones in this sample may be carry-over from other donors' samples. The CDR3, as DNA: TGCGCCAGCAGCTCCCCCCCCACCGGGGAGCTGTTTTTT. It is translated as CASSSPPTGELFF.